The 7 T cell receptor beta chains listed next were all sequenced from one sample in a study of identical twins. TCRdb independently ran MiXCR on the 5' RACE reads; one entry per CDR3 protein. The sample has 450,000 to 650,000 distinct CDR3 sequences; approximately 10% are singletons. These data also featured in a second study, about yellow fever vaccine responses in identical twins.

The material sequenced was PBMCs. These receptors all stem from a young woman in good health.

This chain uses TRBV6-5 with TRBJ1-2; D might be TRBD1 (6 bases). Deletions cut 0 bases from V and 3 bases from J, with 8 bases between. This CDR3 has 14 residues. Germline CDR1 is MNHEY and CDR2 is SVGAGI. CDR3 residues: CASSYSGGDYGYTF. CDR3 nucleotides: TGTGCCAGCAGTTACTCAGGGGGTGACTATGGCTACACCTTC.

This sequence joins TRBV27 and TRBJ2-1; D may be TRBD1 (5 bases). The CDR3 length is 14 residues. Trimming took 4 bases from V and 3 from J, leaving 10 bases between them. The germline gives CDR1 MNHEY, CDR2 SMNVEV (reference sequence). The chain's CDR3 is CASSSVDSYNEQFF. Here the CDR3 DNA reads TGTGCCAGCAGTTCGGTCGACAGCTACAATGAGCAGTTCTTC.

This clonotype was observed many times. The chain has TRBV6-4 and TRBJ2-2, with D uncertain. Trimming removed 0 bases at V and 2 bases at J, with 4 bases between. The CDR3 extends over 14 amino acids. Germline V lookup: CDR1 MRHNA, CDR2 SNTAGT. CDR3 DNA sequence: TGTGCCAGCAGTGACTCGACAAACACCGGGGAGCTGTTTTTT. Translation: CASSDSTNTGELFF.

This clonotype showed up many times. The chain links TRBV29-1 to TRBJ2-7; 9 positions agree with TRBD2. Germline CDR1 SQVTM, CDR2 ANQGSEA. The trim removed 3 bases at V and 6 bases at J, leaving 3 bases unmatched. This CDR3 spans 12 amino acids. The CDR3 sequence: CSVEGLAAEQYF. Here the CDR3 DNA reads TGCAGCGTTGAGGGACTAGCAGCCGAGCAGTACTTC.

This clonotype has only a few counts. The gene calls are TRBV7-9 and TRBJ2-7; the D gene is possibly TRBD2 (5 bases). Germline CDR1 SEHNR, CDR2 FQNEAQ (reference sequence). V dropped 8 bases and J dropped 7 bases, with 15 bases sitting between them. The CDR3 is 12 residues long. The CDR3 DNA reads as TGTGCCAGCGGACCCTCAGAGGGAGAGCAGTACTTC. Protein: CASGPSEGEQYF.

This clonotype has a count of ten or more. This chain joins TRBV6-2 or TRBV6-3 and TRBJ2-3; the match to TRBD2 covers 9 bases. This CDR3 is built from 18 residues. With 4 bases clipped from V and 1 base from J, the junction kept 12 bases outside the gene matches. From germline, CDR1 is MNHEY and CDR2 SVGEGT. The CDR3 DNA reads TGTGCCAGCAGTTCCAGACTAGCGGTTCCCATTGGCACAGATACGCAGTATTTT. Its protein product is CASSSRLAVPIGTDTQYF.

Here the CDR3 reads CASSYSPSGSIIYEQYF. The CDR3 DNA reads TGTGCCAGCAGTTACTCCCCTAGCGGGAGTATTATCTACGAGCAGTACTTC. V is TRBV6-5 and J is TRBJ2-7, with 10 bases identical to TRBD2. Trimming took 0 bases from V and 3 from J; bases not matched to a gene: 8. This CDR3 has 17 amino acids. Germline V gene data show CDR1 as MNHEY and CDR2 as SVGAGI.